This passage covers 19 T cell receptor beta chains from one sample sequenced in a study of T cell responses to AZD1222 COVID-19 vaccine. Here immunoSEQ multiplex PCR was the method, and the copy in TCRdb shows in-frame clones only, minus some. Among about 170,000 clones listed, more than 80% were seen once. Material: peripheral blood, obtained on day 0 of AZD1222 vaccination. These receptors were taken from an adult in good health.

With respect to this clone: The junction departs from germline at one end; a sequencing error may be responsible. The rearrangement joins TRBV30 to TRBJ1-2; 8 bases map to TRBD1. The germline V gene has CDR1 GTSNPN and CDR2 SVGIG (reference sequence). The CDR3 totals 12 residues. CDR3 in DNA: TGTGCCTGGAGTGTATGGGGGGACAGGTTGAACTTC. It yields the protein CAWSVWGDRLNF.

This sequence joins TRBV10-2 and TRBJ1-6, with D possibly matching TRBD1 (6 bases). The CDR3 loop spans 14 amino acids. Germline V gene data show CDR1 as WSHSY and CDR2 as SAAADI. Trimming took 1 base from V and 7 from J, leaving 8 bases between them. For the CDR3, the DNA is TGCGCCAGCAGTGAGTACAGGGAGAATTCACCCCTCCACTTT. Encoded protein: CASSEYRENSPLHF.

The J gene is TRBJ1-1, the V gene TRBV18, with 8 nucleotides matching TRBD1. The CDR3 covers 14 residues. Germline V lookup: CDR1 KGHSH, CDR2 LQKENI. Unmatched junction bases numbered 4, after V lost 6 bases and J lost 1 base. The CDR3 spells CASSPGQGNTEAFF. The CDR3 region has the DNA TGTGCCAGCTCGCCTGGACAGGGGAACACTGAAGCTTTCTTT.

J is TRBJ1-6 and V is TRBV11-2, with 8 bases aligning to TRBD1. The germline V gene encodes CDR1 SGHAT and CDR2 FQNNGV. V shed 8 bases and J 0 bases; nucleotides not matched to a gene: 6. This CDR3 is 16 amino acids long. For the CDR3, the DNA is TGTGCCAGCTCATGGACAGGGAGCTCCTATAATTCACCCCTCCACTTT. This gives the protein CASSWTGSSYNSPLHF.

The chain uses TRBV2 and TRBJ1-6; D gene ambiguous. V was cut by 4 bases and J by 10 bases, with 11 bases left in between. The CDR3 covers 13 residues. Germline V lookup: CDR1 SNHLY, CDR2 FYNNEI. Written as DNA, the CDR3 is TGTGCCAGCAGTGTTCACCCGTCCTCACCCCTCCACTTT. Translation gives CASSVHPSSPLHF.

The chain carries TRBV3-1 (or the pseudogene TRBV3-2) and TRBJ2-1, with a possible D match to TRBD1 (6 bases). Trimming left V 4 bases short and J 0 bases short, with 16 bases between. The CDR3 covers 17 residues. Germline V gives CDR1 LGHDT, CDR2 YNNKEL (reference sequence). The CDR3 coding sequence is TGTGCCAGCAGCCTCGAGACAGGCCCTAGCTCCTACAATGAGCAGTTCTTC. Protein: CASSLETGPSSYNEQFF.

As for this clone: Germline and junction disagree at one end, which may indicate a read error. V gene TRBV18 combines with J gene TRBJ2-1; D tentatively reads TRBD1 or TRBD2 (5 bases each). Germline CDR1 is KGHSH and CDR2 is LQKENI. This CDR3 comprises 13 residues. The CDR3 DNA reads TGTGCCAGCTCGCCACAGGACTGGGCTGAGCAGTTCTTC. Its translation is CASSPQDWAEQFF.

The rearrangement links TRBV27 to TRBJ1-1; possible D gene TRBD1, 6 bases. Trimming took off 4 bases at V and 5 bases at J, with 20 bases between the two ends. The CDR3 extends over 16 amino acids. Germline assignment: CDR1 MNHEY and CDR2 SMNVEV (reference sequence). The CDR3 sequence is CASSSHRAFRETEAFF. The CDR3 DNA follows: TGTGCCAGCAGTTCCCACAGGGCTTTTAGGGAAACTGAAGCTTTCTTT.

The chain links TRBV3-1 (or the pseudogene TRBV3-2) to TRBJ2-2; D is uncertain. The CDR3 has 18 amino acids. Trimming left V 0 bases short and J 1 base short, with 15 bases between. Germline V gene sequence: CDR1 LGHDT, CDR2 YNNKEL (reference sequence). The CDR3, as DNA: TGTGCCAGCAGCCAAGATTTCGTCGGGTTGGGGAACACCGGGGAGCTGTTTTTT. It specifies CASSQDFVGLGNTGELFF.

The CDR3 DNA reads TGTGCCAGCAGACGGGACGGAATGAACACTGAAGCTTTCTTT. Its translation: CASRRDGMNTEAFF. The V and J genes are TRBV6-5 and TRBJ1-1; weak D call: TRBD1 (5 bases). The CDR3 contains 14 residues. Germline CDR1 reads MNHEY; CDR2 reads SVGAGI. V was pared by 6 bases and J by 0 bases, with 11 bases between.

Notes on this clone: Other DNA sequences in the sample encode the same CDR3. The chain links TRBV5-1 to TRBJ1-1; TRBD1 aligns across 11 bases. Trimming removed 2 bases from V and 4 bases from J; junction bases left unmatched: 1. CDR1 and CDR2 from the germline V gene are SGHRS and YFSETQ. The CDR3 totals 14 residues. The CDR3 here is CASSFGTGGTEAFF. As DNA, the CDR3 is TGCGCCAGCAGCTTTGGGACAGGGGGCACTGAAGCTTTCTTT. The variable domain in full, with the rest retrieved from reference TRBV5-1 and TRBJ1-1, is KAGVTQTPRYLIKTRGQQVTLSCSPISGHRSVSWYQQTPGQGLQFLFEYFSETQRNKGNFPGRFSGRQFSNSRSEMNVSTLELGDSALYLCASSFGTGGTEAFFGQGTRLTVV.

Here the CDR3 reads CASSVGLGGYNQPQHF. CDR3 coding DNA: TGTGCCAGCAGTGTGGGCCTAGGGGGCTACAATCAGCCCCAGCATTTT. The chain is built from TRBV6-1 and TRBJ1-5; 7 bases match TRBD1. Germline assignment: CDR1 MNHNS and CDR2 SASEGT. CDR3 length equals 16 residues. V dropped 4 bases and J dropped 3; count of bases not matched to a gene: 9.

As concerns this clone: The CDR3 end shows no conserved phenylalanine or tryptophan, and so a read error is likely. It is unclear where the CDR3 begins or ends on the DNA, so no DNA is shown, and the CDR3 is as TCRdb lists it. J is TRBJ1-2 and V is TRBV6-1. Per the germline V gene, CDR1 is MNHNS and CDR2 is SASEGT. The CDR3 spans 10 residues, counting both ends. The CDR3 spells CASSEEDAAL.

J is TRBJ1-5 and V is TRBV18, with 7 positions matching TRBD1. CDR3 length equals 14 residues. The germline V gene has CDR1 KGHSH and CDR2 LQKENI. J lost 7 bases, V lost 5 bases, and 8 bases had no gene match. The CDR3 DNA sequence: TGTGCCAGCTCATCACAGGGGCCCCAGCAGCCCCAGCATTTT. It is translated as CASSSQGPQQPQHF.

CDR3 residues: CASSGQGALNYGYTF. The CDR3 coding sequence is TGTGCCAGCAGCGGACAGGGAGCCCTTAACTATGGCTACACCTTC. The V call is TRBV9, the J call TRBJ1-2, with TRBD1 matching over 7 bases. Germline trimming cut 3 bases from V and 1 base from J; bases unmatched to any gene: 6. The CDR3 is 15 residues long. Germline CDR1 reads SGDLS; CDR2 reads YYNGEE.

J is TRBJ1-6 and V is TRBV5-1; 7 bases line up with TRBD1. Germline trimming cut 2 bases from V and 14 bases from J; bases unmatched to any gene: 7. The germline CDR1 and CDR2 sequences are SGHRS and YFSETQ. This CDR3 is 13 amino acids long. The CDR3 DNA reads TGCGCCAGCAGCTTAACCGGGACAGAAACCCTCCACTTT. Amino acid sequence: CASSLTGTETLHF.

The gene calls are TRBV29-1 and TRBJ2-2, with D unclear. The CDR3 totals 13 residues. The V gene lost 0 bases and the J gene lost 5 bases, with 7 bases spanning the gap. Germline values: CDR1 SQVTM, CDR2 ANQGSEA. Here the CDR3 DNA reads TGCAGCGTTGAAGATCGGCCTACCGGGGAGCTGTTTTTT. Its protein is CSVEDRPTGELFF.

This chain links TRBV18 with TRBJ1-1; D is possibly TRBD1 (6 bases). Germline-derived CDR1 and CDR2 are KGHSH and LQKENI. The CDR3 is 14 amino acids. The V gene lost 3 bases and the J gene lost 1 base, with 9 bases spanning the gap. The CDR3 sequence: CASSPRDTNTEAFF. CDR3 DNA: TGTGCCAGCTCACCCCGGGACACGAACACTGAAGCTTTCTTT.

The chain combines TRBV7-9 with TRBJ2-7; D possibly corresponds to TRBD1 (5 bases). The length of the CDR3 is 19 residues. Germline V gene sequence: CDR1 SEHNR, CDR2 FQNEAQ (reference sequence). Trimming removed 3 bases at V and 2 bases at J, with 26 bases between. CDR3 sequence (DNA): TGTGCCAGCAGCTTGAAGGGGATGAGTTCCACAAAGGTGACCTACGAGCAGTACTTC. Translation: CASSLKGMSSTKVTYEQYF.